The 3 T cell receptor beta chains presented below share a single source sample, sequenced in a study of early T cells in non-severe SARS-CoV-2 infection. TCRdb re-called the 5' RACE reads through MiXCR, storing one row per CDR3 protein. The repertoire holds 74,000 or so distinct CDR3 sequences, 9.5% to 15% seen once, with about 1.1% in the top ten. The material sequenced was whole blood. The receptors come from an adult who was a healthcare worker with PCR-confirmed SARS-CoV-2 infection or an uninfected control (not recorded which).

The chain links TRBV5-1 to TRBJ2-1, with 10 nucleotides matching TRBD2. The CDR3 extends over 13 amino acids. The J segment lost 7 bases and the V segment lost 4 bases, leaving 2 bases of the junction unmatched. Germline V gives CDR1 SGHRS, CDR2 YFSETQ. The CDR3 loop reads CASSTSGNNEQFF. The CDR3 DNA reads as TGCGCCAGCAGCACTAGCGGGAATAATGAGCAGTTCTTC.

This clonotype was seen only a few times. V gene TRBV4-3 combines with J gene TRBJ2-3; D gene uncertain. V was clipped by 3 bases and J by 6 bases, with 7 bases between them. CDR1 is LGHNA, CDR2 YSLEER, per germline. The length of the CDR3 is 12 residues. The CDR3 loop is CASSHLRDTQYF. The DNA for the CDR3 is TGCGCCAGCAGCCACTTGCGGGATACGCAGTATTTT.

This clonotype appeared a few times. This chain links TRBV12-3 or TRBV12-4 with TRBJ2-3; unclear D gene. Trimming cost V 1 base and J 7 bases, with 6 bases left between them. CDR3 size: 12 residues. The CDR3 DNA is TGTGCCAGCAGTTTAGGTCAAAATACGCAGTATTTT. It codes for CASSLGQNTQYF.